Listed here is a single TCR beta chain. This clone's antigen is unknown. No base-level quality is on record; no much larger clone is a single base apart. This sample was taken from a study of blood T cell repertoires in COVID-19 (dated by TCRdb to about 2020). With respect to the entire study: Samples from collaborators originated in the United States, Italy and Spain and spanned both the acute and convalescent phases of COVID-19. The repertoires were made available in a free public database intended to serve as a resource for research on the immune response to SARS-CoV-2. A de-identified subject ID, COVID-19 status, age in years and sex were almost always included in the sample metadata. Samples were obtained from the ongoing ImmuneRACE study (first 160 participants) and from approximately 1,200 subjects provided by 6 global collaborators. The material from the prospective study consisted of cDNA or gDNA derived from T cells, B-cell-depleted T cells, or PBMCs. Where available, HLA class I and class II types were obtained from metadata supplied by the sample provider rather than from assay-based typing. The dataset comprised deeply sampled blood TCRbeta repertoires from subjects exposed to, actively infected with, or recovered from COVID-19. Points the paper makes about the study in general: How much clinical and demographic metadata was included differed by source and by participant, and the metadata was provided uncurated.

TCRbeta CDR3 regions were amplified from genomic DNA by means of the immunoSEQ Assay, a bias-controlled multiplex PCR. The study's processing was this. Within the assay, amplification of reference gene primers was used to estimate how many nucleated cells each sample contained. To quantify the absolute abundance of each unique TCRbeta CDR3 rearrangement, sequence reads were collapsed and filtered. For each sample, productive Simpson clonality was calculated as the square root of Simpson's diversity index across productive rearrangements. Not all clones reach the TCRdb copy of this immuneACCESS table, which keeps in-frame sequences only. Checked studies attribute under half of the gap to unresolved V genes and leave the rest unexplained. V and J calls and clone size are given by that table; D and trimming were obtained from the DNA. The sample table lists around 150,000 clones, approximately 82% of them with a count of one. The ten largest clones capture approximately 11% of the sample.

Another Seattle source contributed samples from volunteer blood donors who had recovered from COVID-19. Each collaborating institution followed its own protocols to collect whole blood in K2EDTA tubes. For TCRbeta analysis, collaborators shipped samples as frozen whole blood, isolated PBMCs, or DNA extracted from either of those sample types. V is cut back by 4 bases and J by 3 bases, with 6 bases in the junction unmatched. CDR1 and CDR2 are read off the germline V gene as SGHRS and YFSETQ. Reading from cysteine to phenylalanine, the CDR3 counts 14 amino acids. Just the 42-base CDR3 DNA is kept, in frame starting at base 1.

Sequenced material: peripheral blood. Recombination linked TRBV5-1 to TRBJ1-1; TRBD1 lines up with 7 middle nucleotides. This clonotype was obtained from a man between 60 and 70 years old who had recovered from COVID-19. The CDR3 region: CASSTTGKDTEAFF. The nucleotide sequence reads TGCGCCAGCAGCACGACAGGGAAGGACACTGAAGCTTTCTTT.